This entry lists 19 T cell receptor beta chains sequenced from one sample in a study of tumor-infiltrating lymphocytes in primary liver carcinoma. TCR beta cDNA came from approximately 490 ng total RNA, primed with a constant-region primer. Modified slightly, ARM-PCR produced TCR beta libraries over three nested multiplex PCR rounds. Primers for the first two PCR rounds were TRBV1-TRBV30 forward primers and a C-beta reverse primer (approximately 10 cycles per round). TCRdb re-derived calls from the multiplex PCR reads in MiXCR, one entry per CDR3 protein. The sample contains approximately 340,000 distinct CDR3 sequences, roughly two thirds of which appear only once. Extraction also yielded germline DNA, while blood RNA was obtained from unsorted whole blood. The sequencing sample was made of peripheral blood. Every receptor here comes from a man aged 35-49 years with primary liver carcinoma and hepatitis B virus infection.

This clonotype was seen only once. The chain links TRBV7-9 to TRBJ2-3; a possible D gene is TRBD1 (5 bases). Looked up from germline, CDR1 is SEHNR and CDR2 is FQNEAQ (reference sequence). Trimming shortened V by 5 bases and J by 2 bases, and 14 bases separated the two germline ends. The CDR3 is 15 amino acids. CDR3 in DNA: TGTGCCAGCAGCCCGATGGGGCTTCCCACAGATACGCAGTATTTT. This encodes CASSPMGLPTDTQYF.

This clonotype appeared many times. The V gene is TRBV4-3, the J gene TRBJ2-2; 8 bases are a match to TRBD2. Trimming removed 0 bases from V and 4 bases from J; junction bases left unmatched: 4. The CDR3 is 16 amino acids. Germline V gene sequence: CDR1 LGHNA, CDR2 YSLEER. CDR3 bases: TGCGCCAGCAGCCAAGATTTGACTAGCGCCACCGGGGAGCTGTTTTTT. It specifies CASSQDLTSATGELFF.

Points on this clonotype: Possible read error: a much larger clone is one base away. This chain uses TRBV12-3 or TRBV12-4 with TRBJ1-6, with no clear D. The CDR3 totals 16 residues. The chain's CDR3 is CASSFKGLPYNSPFHF. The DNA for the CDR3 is TGTGCCAGCAGTTTTAAGGGTTTGCCCTATAATTCACCCTTCCACTTT.

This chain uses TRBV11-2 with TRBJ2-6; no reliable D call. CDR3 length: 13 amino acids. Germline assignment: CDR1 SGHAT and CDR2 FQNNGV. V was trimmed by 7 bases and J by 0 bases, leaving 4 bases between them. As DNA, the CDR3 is TGTGCCAGCACGTCCTCTGGGGCCAACGTCCTGACTTTC. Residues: CASTSSGANVLTF.

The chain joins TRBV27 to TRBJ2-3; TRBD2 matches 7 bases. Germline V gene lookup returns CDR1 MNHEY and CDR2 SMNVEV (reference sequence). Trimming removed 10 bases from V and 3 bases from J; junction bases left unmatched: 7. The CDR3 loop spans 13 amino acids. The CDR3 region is CATGSLATDTQYF. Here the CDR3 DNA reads TGTGCCACCGGATCACTAGCGACAGATACGCAGTATTTT.

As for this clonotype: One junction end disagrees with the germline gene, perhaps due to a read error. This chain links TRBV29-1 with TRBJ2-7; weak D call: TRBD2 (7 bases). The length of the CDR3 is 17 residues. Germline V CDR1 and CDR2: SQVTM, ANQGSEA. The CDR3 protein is CSVLRAGAKAVTYEQYF. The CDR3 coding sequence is TGCAGCGTCCTAAGGGCGGGGGCCAAGGCGGTAACCTATGAGCAGTACTTC.

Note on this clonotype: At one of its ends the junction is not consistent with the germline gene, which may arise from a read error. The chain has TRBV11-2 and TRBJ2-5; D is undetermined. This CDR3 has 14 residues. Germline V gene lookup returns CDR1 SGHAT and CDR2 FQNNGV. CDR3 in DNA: TGTGCCAGCAGCTTTAGTCCGGAGAAAGAGACTCAGTACTTC. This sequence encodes CASSFSPEKETQYF.

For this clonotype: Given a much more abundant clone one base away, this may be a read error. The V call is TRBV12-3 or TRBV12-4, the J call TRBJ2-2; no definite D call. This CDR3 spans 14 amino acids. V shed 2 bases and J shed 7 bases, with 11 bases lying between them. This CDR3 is CASSLTVPVGELFF. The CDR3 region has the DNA TGTGCCAGCAGTTTAACAGTTCCAGTCGGGGAGCTGTTTTTT.

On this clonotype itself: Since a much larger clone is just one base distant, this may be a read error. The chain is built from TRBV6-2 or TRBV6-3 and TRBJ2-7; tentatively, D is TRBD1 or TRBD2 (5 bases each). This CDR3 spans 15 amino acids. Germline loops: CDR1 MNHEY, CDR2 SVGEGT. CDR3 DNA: TGTGCCAGCAGTTACCCGAGGGACGGGAAATACGATCAGTACTTC. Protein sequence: CASSYPRDGKYDQYF.

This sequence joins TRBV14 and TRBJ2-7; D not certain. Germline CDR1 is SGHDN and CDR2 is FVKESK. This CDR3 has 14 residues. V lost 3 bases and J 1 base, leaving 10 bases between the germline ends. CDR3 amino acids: CASSQVTRSYEQYF. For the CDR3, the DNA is TGTGCCAGCAGCCAGGTGACACGGTCCTACGAGCAGTACTTC.

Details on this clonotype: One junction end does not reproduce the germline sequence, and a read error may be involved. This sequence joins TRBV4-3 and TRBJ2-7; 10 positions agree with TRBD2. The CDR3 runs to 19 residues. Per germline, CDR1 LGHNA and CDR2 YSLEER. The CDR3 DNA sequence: TGCGCCAGCAGCCGAGATCGGGGACTAGCGAGAGGTGTCAAGTACGAGGAGTACTTC. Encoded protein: CASSRDRGLARGVKYEEYF.

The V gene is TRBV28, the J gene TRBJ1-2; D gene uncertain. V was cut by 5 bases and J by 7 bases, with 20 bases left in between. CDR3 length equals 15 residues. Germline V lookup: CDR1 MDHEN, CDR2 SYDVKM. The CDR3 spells CASSAIRIGVRGYTF. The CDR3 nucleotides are TGTGCCAGCAGTGCCATAAGGATAGGCGTGCGTGGCTACACCTTC.

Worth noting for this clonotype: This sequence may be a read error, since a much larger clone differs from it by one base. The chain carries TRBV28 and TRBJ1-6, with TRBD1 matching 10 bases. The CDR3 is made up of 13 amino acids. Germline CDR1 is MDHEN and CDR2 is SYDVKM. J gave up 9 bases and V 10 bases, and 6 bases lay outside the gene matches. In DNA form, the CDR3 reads TGTGCCATCAGACAGGGGGCGAGTTCACCCCTCCACTTT. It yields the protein CAIRQGASSPLHF.

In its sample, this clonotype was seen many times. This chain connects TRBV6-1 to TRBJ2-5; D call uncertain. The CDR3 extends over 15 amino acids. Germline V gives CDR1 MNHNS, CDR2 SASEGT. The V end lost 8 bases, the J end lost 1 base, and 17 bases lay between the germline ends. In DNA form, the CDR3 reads TGTGCCAGCTCGTCCCAAACGAACCCCCAAGAGACCCAGTACTTC. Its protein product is CASSSQTNPQETQYF.

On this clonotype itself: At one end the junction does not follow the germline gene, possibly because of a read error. The CDR3 DNA reads TGTGCCAGTAGCTTGGGTAGGAGCGACACCGGGGAGCTGCTTTTT. Translating gives CASSLGRSDTGELLF. This chain uses TRBV11-3 with TRBJ2-2, with D tentatively TRBD2 (5 bases). The CDR3 has 15 amino acids. Germline assignment: CDR1 SGHNT and CDR2 YENEEA.

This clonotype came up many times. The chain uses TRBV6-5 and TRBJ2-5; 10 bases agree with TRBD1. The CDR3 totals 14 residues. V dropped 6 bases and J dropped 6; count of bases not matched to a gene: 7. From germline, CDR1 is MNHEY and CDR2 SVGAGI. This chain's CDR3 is CASRNGDRGKTQYF. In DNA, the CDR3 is TGTGCCAGCAGAAATGGGGACAGGGGCAAGACCCAGTACTTC.

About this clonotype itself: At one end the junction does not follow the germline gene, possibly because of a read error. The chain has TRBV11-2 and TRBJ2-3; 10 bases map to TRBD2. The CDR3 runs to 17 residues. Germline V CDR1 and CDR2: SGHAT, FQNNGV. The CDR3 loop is CAGSKRGLAVHTETQYF. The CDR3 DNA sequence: TGTGCCGGCAGCAAACGAGGACTAGCGGTTCACACAGAAACGCAGTATTTT.

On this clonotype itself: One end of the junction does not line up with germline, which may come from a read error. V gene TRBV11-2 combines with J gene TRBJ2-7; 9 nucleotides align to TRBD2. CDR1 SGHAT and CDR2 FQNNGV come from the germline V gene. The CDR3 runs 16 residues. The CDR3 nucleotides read TGTGGCAGCAGCTTAGATTGGACTAGCGACTCTTACGAGCAGTACTTC. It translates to CGSSLDWTSDSYEQYF.

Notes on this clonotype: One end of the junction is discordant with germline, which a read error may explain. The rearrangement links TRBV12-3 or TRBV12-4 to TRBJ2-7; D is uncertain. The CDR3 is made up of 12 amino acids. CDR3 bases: TGTACCAGCAGTTTAGTCCCCTACGAACAGTACTTC. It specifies CTSSLVPYEQYF.